This T cell receptor (beta chain) was sequenced during a study of cytomegalovirus exposure and HLA in healthy donors (dated by TCRdb to between 2016 and 2019). A note on the overall study: An earlier analysis of approximately 640 of the donors reported more than 250 Gb of sequence data and approximately 110 million unique TCR beta sequences from 150 million to 200 million T cells. Approximately 310 gigabases of sequencing data and 75 million to 85 million unique TCR sequences made up an early release that covered nearly 650 HLA-typed donors. Of the approximately 370 genotyped donors, 80% to 90% were placed in the genetic ancestry cluster associated with self-reported Caucasian donors. The study aimed to test whether signatures of past pathogen exposure could be identified by cataloging public T cell receptors. The T cell repertoires of 666 subjects were profiled by immunosequencing and related to cytomegalovirus serostatus. Along with the approximately 700-subject first cohort, a separate validation cohort of some 130 different subjects was used. High-throughput TCR immunosequencing, statistical association of individual TCRs with disease status, and machine learning were combined to predict cytomegalovirus infection status. A later analysis re-analyzed previously published TCR beta repertoires from 666 donors and added high-resolution HLA genotyping to study TCR occurrence patterns. Rather than drawing on any new phenotypic data, the later analysis identified candidate immune exposures from TCR beta sequences and the way those sequences occurred across donors. An earlier analysis of 587 of the donors applied high-throughput TCR beta sequencing to assess whether each TCR beta V gene segment acted as functional or pseudogenic. Alongside the repertoire data, information on donor age, sex, ethnicity and CMV serostatus was compiled. A later genetic analysis took genome-wide SNP genotypes for about 65% of the 666 donors and used that subset as a discovery cohort. All discovery cohort repertoires had been generated using a single sequencing platform. HLA typing included class I and class II loci at four-digit resolution. Typing coverage varied by locus: roughly 620-640 donors for A, B, C, DRB1 and DQB1; some 520 for DQA1; nearly 610 for DPA1; some 470 for DPB1. Roughly 5 DR-DQ haplotypes were treated as single units for association and clustering because of strong linkage in the cohort. Across about 380 genotyped donors of the cohort, an average of about 240,000 unique TCR beta nucleotide sequences per donor were sequenced, and around 20% of those sequences were non-productive. The paper's findings and limits, for the study overall: In a later genetic analysis, a missense DCLRE1C variant was associated with V-gene and J-gene trimming of TCR beta chains, and the association was replicated in an independent cohort. HLA typing was unavailable for some donors at each locus, so association tests used only the typed subset. In a later analysis, the rate of TCR association differed among HLA loci, with DRB1 alleles having the most associated TCRs and HLA-C alleles having the fewest. In both the original and validation cohorts, the classifier was reported to diagnose cytomegalovirus status with high specificity and sensitivity. It was suggested by the authors that the approach could potentially be generalized to other disease states and immunological phenotypes. The only immune exposure information available for the cohort was CMV serostatus. A further reported finding was that TCR beta sequences accurately predicted the HLA-A and HLA-B alleles for most subjects in the first cohort. Only TCR beta chains were sequenced in this cohort, and the absence of alpha or paired-chain data limited detectable features. A few of the identified cytomegalovirus-associated TCR beta chains were confirmed in vitro to be specific for cytomegalovirus antigens. In an earlier analysis of about 550 of the donors, most TCR beta V segments were observed in productive rearrangements about 87% or about 30% of the time, broadly matching IMGT annotations. Strong co-occurrence of HLA alleles, especially DR and DQ, made assigning TCR associations to individual alleles difficult. Because counts were too low, approximately 15 rarely observed V segments, including chromosome 9 orphons, were excluded from the earlier analysis of around 590 of the donors. Across donors, most TCR sequences were observed very rarely, whereas some public TCRs were present in many individuals. The study gave a list of 150 to 200 TCR beta chains associated with cytomegalovirus. A later analysis found that HLA-associated TCR beta chains were more clonally expanded and had lower generation probabilities than equally common non-associated chains. According to a later analysis, parvovirus B19, influenza, CMV and Epstein-Barr virus appeared linked to several top co-occurrence clusters. Linkage disequilibrium might explain the correlated functional status among segregating V segments, but an unknown experimental factor could not be ruled out. The sequencing pipeline was judged likely to have produced a cluster of highly shared sequence variants as a technical artifact. In a later analysis, most CMV-associated TCR beta chains were found to appear HLA-restricted, with HLA associations seemingly driven largely by CMV exposure. According to a later genetic analysis, donors in an Asian-associated ancestry cluster had fewer N-insertions in productive TCRs than the approximately 630-donor mean. At a false discovery rate of 0.05, a later analysis linked approximately 18,000 TCR beta sequences to specific HLA alleles. Sequencing depth was assumed to be roughly uniform across donors in the presence/absence analyses, though that assumption may not hold.

The cohort was made up of 666 healthy bone marrow donors. At the time of sampling, every cohort member was nominally healthy, though immune exposures that went unrecorded were likely present. The donor tested CMV seronegative and was one of the 352 seronegative cohort members. A peripheral blood sample was provided by each donor, and peripheral blood mononuclear cells were used for TCR beta sequencing. The Qiagen DNeasy Blood Extraction Kit was used to extract genomic DNA from the blood cell samples. This clone was detected only once. The clone's antigen remains unknown. Base qualities are not provided; no much larger clone lies one nucleotide away. The protocol used for the library was the immunoSEQ multiplex PCR assay. The multiplex PCR relied on a mix of 60 forward primers for TCR Vbeta segments and 13 reverse primers for TCR Jbeta segments. The CDR3 region of rearranged TCR beta genes was amplified from genomic DNA by a multiplex PCR assay. Amplified TCR beta libraries were sequenced as 87-base-pair reads on the Illumina HiSeq System. From the authors' description of their analysis: Across the 700 or so repertoires, a later analysis counted 80 million or so unique TCR beta chains, roughly 11 million of which were shared by at least two donors. Raw reads were error-corrected and collapsed into unique sequences by a nearest-neighbor algorithm in which closely related sequences were merged to remove PCR and sequencing errors. Alignment of CDR3 sequences to IMGT reference sequences was used to assign V, D and J gene segments. For a sequence to be retained, a match of at least six nucleotides was required to both a V gene segment and a J gene segment. A rearrangement counted as productive if the CDR3 had no stop codons and remained in frame with V and J, and every other rearrangement counted as non-productive. CDR3 was defined according to IMGT convention as the region running from the second conserved V-encoded cysteine to the conserved J-encoded phenylalanine. Sequences without an unambiguous match to a single V gene segment were excluded from the earlier analysis of a few hundred of the donors. In an earlier analysis of a few hundred of the donors, a V segment was called functional when productive rearrangements were above 56.7%, and segregating when the standard deviation between donors exceeded 5%. A statistical classification framework was built for diagnosing cytomegalovirus status from the catalog of TCR beta chain sequences. V and J gene assignment, in a later analysis, came from comparing TCR nucleotide sequences with IMGT/GENE-DB human TR gene sequences. In a later analysis, CDR3 sequences and most-parsimonious VDJ recombination scenarios were assigned using the TCRdist pipeline. In a later analysis, each TCR beta chain was defined by its CDR3 amino acid sequence together with its V-gene family, and reads without a unique V-gene family were excluded. As a way to deal with suspected cross-contamination and a sequencing artifact, a later analysis dropped roughly 620 nucleotide sequences that were highly shared and had low generation probability. For each public chain, a later analysis derived a clonal expansion index from normalized ranks of inferred template counts within each repertoire. A later analysis computed generation probabilities with a VDJ recombination model fitted to out-of-frame rearrangements, and checked the results against IGoR. In a later analysis, hypergeometric tests were used to score TCR-TCR, TCR-HLA and TCR-CMV co-occurrence, with a repertoire-size bias correction applied to TCR pairs. False discovery rates were estimated in a later analysis by permuting HLA or CMV assignments 20 times. A later analysis grouped co-occurring TCRs with DBSCAN, adding TCRdist sequence similarity when clustering within HLA-allele-positive subsets. Repertoires with fewer than 30,000 or more than 120,000 public chains, plus five repertoires with anomalous nucleotide sharing, were excluded from co-occurrence clustering. TCRdb limited this immuneACCESS table to in-frame rearrangements with V and J called. A share of clones is missing; checked studies link under half to unresolved V genes, and the rest is unexplained. That table supplies the V and J calls and clone size; D and trimming were determined from the DNA. The sample records about 120,000 clones, 60% to 85% of which are singletons. Of the sample, approximately 2.4% falls within the top ten clones.

This clonotype was obtained from a female donor in good health and CMV-seronegative. The source material was PBMCs.

The CDR3 loop reads CAWSALPGELFF. The DNA reads as follows: TGTGCCTGGAGCGCACTCCCCGGGGAGCTGTTTTTT. The chain uses TRBV30 and TRBJ2-2; no D gene can be assigned with confidence. Spanning cysteine to phenylalanine, the CDR3 consists of 12 amino acids. Kept here is only the CDR3 DNA, which spans 36 bases and is read in frame from base 1. The trim is 3 bases for V and 6 bases for J, with a gap of 8 bases between the germline ends. The CDR1 and CDR2 encoded by the germline V gene (reference sequence) are GTSNPN and SVGIG.